This T cell receptor (beta chain) was sequenced for a study of blood T cell repertoires in COVID-19. Background on the study: Sites across the United States, Italy and Spain contributed samples from acute and convalescent COVID-19.

In the authors' methods: Reference gene primer amplification yielded estimated nucleated cell counts. Only in-frame clones appear in the TCRdb table, and some are missing; sequencing was by immunoSEQ multiplex PCR. V and J calls and clone size are copied from that table; D and trimming were computed from the DNA. The data contain more than 30,000 clones, around 87% of them singletons. Germline CDR1 is SGHRS and CDR2 is YFSETQ. The CDR3 length is 14 residues. The germline V and J ends were trimmed by 0 bases and 13 bases, with 19 bases remaining between them. Sequences were obtained from peripheral blood. This rearrangement joins TRBV5-1 to TRBJ1-2; D not certain. The clonotype was recovered from a man aged 60 to 69 with active COVID-19. CDR3 DNA sequence: TGCGCCAGCAGCTTGGGGTCCGGAGAAGATCAATGCACCTTC. Its translation: CASSLGSGEDQCTF. The whole variable domain, remainder taken from reference TRBV5-1 and TRBJ1-2, is KAGVTQTPRYLIKTRGQQVTLSCSPISGHRSVSWYQQTPGQGLQFLFEYFSETQRNKGNFPGRFSGRQFSNSRSEMNVSTLELGDSALYLCASSLGSGEDQCTFGSGTRLTVV.